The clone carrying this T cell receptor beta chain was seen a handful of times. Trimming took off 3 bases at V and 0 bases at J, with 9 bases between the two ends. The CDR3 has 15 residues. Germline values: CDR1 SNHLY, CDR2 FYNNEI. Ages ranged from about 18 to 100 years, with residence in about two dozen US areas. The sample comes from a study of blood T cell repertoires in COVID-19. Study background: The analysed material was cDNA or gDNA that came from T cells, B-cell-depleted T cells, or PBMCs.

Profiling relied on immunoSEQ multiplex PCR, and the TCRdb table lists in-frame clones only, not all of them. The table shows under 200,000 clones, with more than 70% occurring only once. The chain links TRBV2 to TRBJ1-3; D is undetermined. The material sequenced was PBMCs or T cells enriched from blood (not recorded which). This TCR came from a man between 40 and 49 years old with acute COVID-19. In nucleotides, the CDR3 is TGTGCCAGCAGTGAGGAGGTGGTCTCTGGAAACACCATATATTTT. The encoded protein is CASSEEVVSGNTIYF.